The clone carrying this T cell receptor (beta chain) was seen just once. Sequencing used immunoSEQ multiplex PCR; TCRdb keeps in-frame clones, though not all of them. The table lists fewer than 40,000 clones, roughly nine tenths of them singletons. Germline V CDR1 and CDR2: MRHNA, SNTAGT. The J segment lost 7 bases and the V segment lost 5 bases, leaving 10 bases of the junction unmatched. The CDR3 has 15 residues. These data are taken from a study of blood T cell repertoires in COVID-19. About the research overall: Specimens from acute and convalescent COVID-19 originated in the United States, Italy and Spain. PBMCs, B-cell-depleted T cells, or T cells were the source of the cDNA or gDNA that made up the material.

The sample taken for sequencing was peripheral blood. The chain carries TRBV6-4 and TRBJ1-2, with TRBD1 identical over 10 bases. This TCR was sampled from a human donor in a cohort sampled during active COVID-19. This CDR3 reads CASSTGGTGAGGYTF. DNA for the CDR3: TGTGCCAGCAGTACTGGTGGGACAGGGGCTGGTGGCTACACCTTC.